A single sample gave rise to the 20 T cell receptor beta chains below, sequenced in a study of OX40 agonist ivuxolimab in advanced cancers. The method was immunoSEQ multiplex PCR; TCRdb's version includes in-frame clones alone and lacks a portion of them. The table has 30,000 to 40,000 clones, roughly nine tenths seen once; the top ten hold 15% to 20%. This sample comprised CD4+ or CD8+ T cells sorted from blood, obtained in a trial of the OX40 agonist ivuxolimab. The receptors were gathered from an adult with an advanced solid tumor such as melanoma, head and neck, liver or kidney cancer.

The chain recombines TRBV27 with TRBJ2-7; TRBD2 is a possible D gene (5 bases). Germline V CDR1 and CDR2: MNHEY, SMNVEV (reference sequence). V was trimmed by 5 bases and J by 6 bases, leaving 17 bases between them. The CDR3 sequence is 14 residues long. The CDR3 nucleotides read TGTGCCAGCAGTCCCCTCGGACGGGAAGGCGAGCAGTACTTC. It yields the protein CASSPLGREGEQYF.

The chain carries TRBV6-5 and TRBJ2-7, with D possibly TRBD2 on 6 matching bases. V was trimmed by 6 bases and J by 1 base, leaving 13 bases between them. Germline V lookup: CDR1 MNHEY, CDR2 SVGAGI. CDR3 length: 14 residues. The CDR3 is CASSPRDSSYEQYF. In DNA, the CDR3 is TGTGCCAGCAGCCCTCGGGACTCATCCTACGAGCAGTACTTC.

The gene calls are TRBV4-1 and TRBJ1-1; TRBD1 is a possible D gene (6 bases). The CDR3 covers 16 residues. CDR1 is MGHRA, CDR2 YSYEKL, per germline. V was trimmed by 4 bases and J by 0 bases, leaving 15 bases between them. CDR3 amino acids: CASSRYPGQLNTEAFF. The DNA for the CDR3 is TGCGCCAGCAGCCGGTACCCTGGACAGTTGAACACTGAAGCTTTCTTT.

The V call is TRBV4-1, the J call TRBJ2-1, with 7 bases that match TRBD2. Germline trimming cut 3 bases from V and 7 bases from J; bases unmatched to any gene: 18. Germline CDR1 MGHRA, CDR2 YSYEKL. The CDR3 is 18 residues long. In DNA, the CDR3 is TGCGCCAGCAGCCATGCCGTTTTAGGAGCGGGGCCGGCTAATGAGCAGTTCTTC. Translating gives CASSHAVLGAGPANEQFF.

The chain joins TRBV19 to TRBJ1-4, with D maybe TRBD1 (5 bases). The CDR3 is 14 residues long. CDR1 is LNHDA, CDR2 SQIVND, per germline (reference sequence). Trimming left V 0 bases short and J 4 bases short, with 6 bases between. In DNA, the CDR3 is TGTGCCAGTAGTATAGAGCAGGGTAATGAAAAACTGTTTTTT. It specifies CASSIEQGNEKLFF. The full variable domain, its missing parts supplied by reference TRBV19 and TRBJ1-4, is DGGITQSPKYLFRKEGQNVTLSCEQNLNHDAMYWYRQDPGQGLRLIYYSQIVNDFQKGDIAEGYSVSREKKESFPLTVTSAQKNPTAFYLCASSIEQGNEKLFFGSGTQLSVL.

The chain links TRBV27 to TRBJ2-2; D is undetermined. Germline CDR1 MNHEY, CDR2 SMNVEV (reference sequence). V gave up 3 bases and J gave up 5 bases, with 13 bases separating them. The CDR3 contains 15 residues. The DNA of the CDR3 is TGTGCCAGCAGTTTCGTTCGCCATTCGACCGGGGAGCTGTTTTTT. Protein product: CASSFVRHSTGELFF.

The genes are TRBV7-8 and TRBJ1-5; no reliable D call. This CDR3 spans 15 amino acids. V gave up 1 base and J gave up 5 bases, with 12 bases separating them. The germline V gene has CDR1 SGHVS and CDR2 FQNEAQ. The CDR3 is CASSLDRRLDQPQHF. The DNA of the CDR3 is TGTGCCAGCAGCTTAGATCGTCGCCTGGATCAGCCCCAGCATTTT.

As concerns this clone: This CDR3 is also generated by other DNA sequences in the sample. The chain uses TRBV14 and TRBJ2-7, with D uncertain. The CDR3 is 11 amino acids. CDR1 SGHDN and CDR2 FVKESK come from the germline V gene. Trimming stripped 1 base from V and 5 bases from J, with 3 bases between. CDR3 amino acids: CASSQGNEQYF. Written as DNA, the CDR3 is TGTGCCAGCAGCCAAGGAAACGAGCAGTACTTC.

The chain is built from TRBV27 and TRBJ1-1, with D unclear. The CDR3 spans 14 residues. Trimming took 2 bases from V and 1 from J, leaving 8 bases between them. Germline CDR1 reads MNHEY; CDR2 reads SMNVEV (reference sequence). CDR3 nucleotides: TGTGCCAGCAGTTTACTGCCCCCGAACACTGAAGCTTTCTTT. This translates into CASSLLPPNTEAFF.

The chain couples TRBV6-1 to TRBJ2-7; D is unresolved. Germline V gene data show CDR1 as MNHNS and CDR2 as SASEGT. There are 12 residues in the CDR3. Trimming stripped 8 bases from V and 3 bases from J, with 11 bases between. CDR3 sequence: CASAEPDYEQYF. CDR3 sequence (DNA): TGTGCCAGCGCCGAACCGGACTACGAGCAGTACTTC.

This chain connects TRBV7-2 to TRBJ1-3; D unresolved. Trimming cost V 3 bases and J 0 bases, with 9 bases left between them. Germline CDR1 is SGHTA and CDR2 is FQGNSA. This CDR3 contains 15 residues. The DNA of the CDR3 is TGTGCCAGCAGCTTGGAACGTGCCTCTGGAAACACCATATATTTT. It yields the protein CASSLERASGNTIYF.

The chain recombines TRBV2 with TRBJ1-5; D is unclear. Trimming removed 1 base from V and 5 bases from J, with 12 bases in between. The CDR3 is made up of 15 amino acids. Germline V gene data show CDR1 as SNHLY and CDR2 as FYNNEI. DNA of the CDR3: TGTGCCAGCAGTGAAGTGGGGAGTGGCGATCAGCCCCAGCATTTT. Protein: CASSEVGSGDQPQHF.

V is TRBV29-1 and J is TRBJ1-1, with 7 bases identical to TRBD1. Germline V lookup: CDR1 SQVTM, CDR2 ANQGSEA. This CDR3 is 13 amino acids long. Germline trimming cut 6 bases from V and 3 bases from J; bases unmatched to any gene: 7. Here the CDR3 DNA reads TGCAGCGTGCTGACAGGGTTGGACACTGAAGCTTTCTTT. Protein sequence: CSVLTGLDTEAFF.

The chain employs TRBV19 and TRBJ2-1; 12 bases fit TRBD2. Germline V gene lookup returns CDR1 LNHDA and CDR2 SQIVND (reference sequence). CDR3 length: 15 residues. Trimming at V came to 10 bases and at J to 4 bases, leaving 8 bases not matched to a gene. The CDR3 is CATRLAGASYNEQFF. CDR3 nucleotides: TGTGCCACCCGACTAGCGGGGGCCTCTTACAATGAGCAGTTCTTC. Together with reference TRBV19 and TRBJ2-1, the CDR3 gives the full variable domain: DGGITQSPKYLFRKEGQNVTLSCEQNLNHDAMYWYRQDPGQGLRLIYYSQIVNDFQKGDIAEGYSVSREKKESFPLTVTSAQKNPTAFYLCATRLAGASYNEQFFGPGTRLTVL.

The gene calls are TRBV2 and TRBJ2-1, with 7 bases aligning to TRBD1. V lost 4 bases to trimming and J lost 5 bases; unmatched junction nucleotides: 2. This CDR3 is built from 13 residues. Germline V gene sequence: CDR1 SNHLY, CDR2 FYNNEI. CDR3 protein: CASSGQGDNEQFF. The CDR3 DNA reads TGTGCCAGCAGTGGGCAGGGGGACAATGAGCAGTTCTTC.

This clone has a single count. The chain combines TRBV30 with TRBJ2-1, with unresolved D. The V and J ends lost 0 bases and 10 bases respectively, with 4 bases between them. The CDR3 has 10 residues. Looked up from germline, CDR1 is GTSNPN and CDR2 is SVGIG (reference sequence). CDR3 loop: CAWSVIEQFF. CDR3 sequence (DNA): TGTGCCTGGAGTGTAATCGAGCAGTTCTTC.

The chain recombines TRBV30 with TRBJ2-7, with a tentative D call TRBD1 (6 bases). V was shortened by 0 bases and J by 0 bases, with 12 bases between the two germline ends. The CDR3 has 15 residues. CDR1 is GTSNPN, CDR2 SVGIG, per germline (reference sequence). CDR3 in amino acids: CAWSVDTGSSYEQYF. The CDR3, as DNA: TGTGCCTGGAGTGTTGATACAGGGAGCTCCTACGAGCAGTACTTC.

This rearrangement joins TRBV28 to TRBJ2-3; TRBD1 matches 8 bases. With 5 bases clipped from V and 2 bases from J, the junction kept 3 bases outside the gene matches. The CDR3 sequence is 14 residues long. The germline gives CDR1 MDHEN, CDR2 SYDVKM. CDR3 nucleotide sequence: TGTGCCAGCAGTACGACAGGGGCCACAGATACGCAGTATTTT. Its translation: CASSTTGATDTQYF.

The V and J genes are TRBV19 and TRBJ1-2; a possible D gene is TRBD1 (5 bases). CDR1 LNHDA and CDR2 SQIVND come from the germline V gene (reference sequence). The CDR3 has 12 amino acids. Trimming stripped 9 bases from V and 7 bases from J, with 15 bases between. CDR3: CASWGPTPGYTF. CDR3 nucleotides: TGTGCCAGCTGGGGACCGACGCCTGGCTACACCTTC.

The rearrangement joins TRBV7-9 to TRBJ2-7, with D perhaps matching TRBD1 (6 bases). Per germline, CDR1 SEHNR and CDR2 FQNEAQ (reference sequence). Trimming took off 1 base at V and 4 bases at J, with 11 bases between the two ends. The CDR3 runs to 14 residues. The CDR3 protein is CASSLVGAGYEQYF. The CDR3 nucleotides read TGTGCCAGCAGCTTAGTGGGGGCCGGGTACGAGCAGTACTTC. The whole variable domain, remainder taken from reference TRBV7-9 and TRBJ2-7, is DTGVSQNPRHKITKRGQNVTFRCDPISEHNRLYWYRQTLGQGPEFLTYFQNEAQLEKSRLLSDRFSAERPKGSFSTLEIQRTEQGDSAMYLCASSLVGAGYEQYFGPGTRLTVT.